This TCR beta chain was documented in a study of brain T cells in children with intractable seizures. Overall study findings and caveats: Only CDR3 sequence similarity suggested viral specificity, without known HCMV serostatus.

Profiling relied on immunoSEQ multiplex PCR, and the TCRdb table lists in-frame clones only, not all of them. The repertoire holds 340,000 or so clones, with more than 85% as singletons. Regarding this clone: Its target is unknown.

With 7 bases removed from V and 0 bases from J, the gap between germline ends came to 6 bases. Germline V CDR1 and CDR2: MNHEY, SVGAGI. The CDR3 runs 12 residues. The time point is: blood from clinic visit 5 months post-surgery; TSC patient then seizure free. At least one anti-epileptic drug was given before surgery. The clonotype was recovered from a boy under two years old with tuberous sclerosis and intractable seizures. The chain joins TRBV6-5 to TRBJ2-5; D is unresolved. The sequenced sample was peripheral blood, obtained less than 6 months after surgery. CDR3 nucleotide sequence: TGTGCCAGCAAACTTTACCAAGAGACCCAGTACTTC. This encodes CASKLYQETQYF.